Below, 25 T cell receptor beta chains from the same sample are listed, as sequenced in a study of blood T cell repertoires in COVID-19. Sequencing used immunoSEQ multiplex PCR; TCRdb keeps in-frame clones, though not all of them. The sample includes about 220,000 clones, around 90% seen only once; the top ten take under 15%. Sequenced input: PBMCs or T cells enriched from blood (not recorded which). The receptors here all came from a woman in her fifties or sixties with acute COVID-19.

The table lists this clone with a few counts. This chain uses TRBV29-1 with TRBJ1-4, with 8 bases matching TRBD1. Germline-derived CDR1 and CDR2 are SQVTM and ANQGSEA. Trimming at V came to 7 bases and at J to 8 bases, leaving 6 bases not matched to a gene. The CDR3 consists of 12 residues. The chain's CDR3 is CSAQGGSEKLFF. The CDR3 DNA sequence: TGCAGCGCACAGGGGGGCAGCGAAAAACTGTTTTTT.

This clone was observed a single time. The CDR3 sequence is CASSHRVGTDTQYF. For the CDR3, the DNA is TGTGCCAGCAGCCACAGGGTTGGGACAGATACGCAGTATTTT. The chain uses TRBV6-5 and TRBJ2-3, with D possibly being TRBD1 (6 bases). The CDR3 is made up of 14 amino acids. CDR1 is MNHEY, CDR2 SVGAGI, per germline. The V and J ends lost 6 bases and 3 bases respectively, with 13 bases between them.

The chain couples TRBV28 to TRBJ2-7, with 8 bases identical to TRBD1. From germline, CDR1 is MDHEN and CDR2 SYDVKM. The trim removed 5 bases at V and 0 bases at J, leaving 9 bases unmatched. The CDR3 spans 16 residues. In DNA form, the CDR3 reads TGTGCCAGCAGTCCCCTCGGACAGGGCAGCTCCTACGAGCAGTACTTC. As protein: CASSPLGQGSSYEQYF.

The gene calls are TRBV4-1 and TRBJ2-5, with TRBD1 matching 8 bases. The junction had 3 bases not matched to a gene; V was cut back by 5 bases and J by 4 bases. Per the germline V gene, CDR1 is MGHRA and CDR2 is YSYEKL. CDR3 length equals 13 residues. The CDR3 spells CASSFGQGETQYF. In nucleotides, the CDR3 is TGCGCCAGCAGCTTCGGACAGGGAGAGACCCAGTACTTC.

V gene TRBV27 combines with J gene TRBJ2-2; 9 positions agree with TRBD2. CDR3 size: 16 residues. Germline V lookup: CDR1 MNHEY, CDR2 SMNVEV (reference sequence). The ends lost 2 bases at V and 4 bases at J; junction bases unmatched: 5. The CDR3 sequence is CASSLVGTSPTGELFF. DNA for the CDR3: TGTGCCAGCAGTTTAGTTGGGACTAGCCCCACCGGGGAGCTGTTTTTT.

The V and J genes are TRBV5-5 and TRBJ1-1; D is possibly TRBD1 (6 bases). Trimming cost V 4 bases and J 1 base, with 8 bases left between them. Germline CDR1 SGHKS, CDR2 YYEKEE (reference sequence). The CDR3 spans 13 residues. For the CDR3, the DNA is TGTGCCAGCAGCCCGGGACAGAACACTGAAGCTTTCTTT. Protein product: CASSPGQNTEAFF.

This chain links TRBV21-1 with TRBJ1-4. TRBV21-1 is termed a pseudogene. The CDR3 runs 16 residues. The CDR3 region is CASSKEAGPAGEKLFF. For the CDR3, the DNA is TGTGCCAGCAGCAAAGAGGCGGGACCGGCGGGGGAAAAACTGTTTTTT.

The chain recombines TRBV30 with TRBJ2-1; 11 nucleotides match TRBD2. CDR1 and CDR2 (germline): GTSNPN, SVGIG (reference sequence). V gave up 8 bases and J gave up 3 bases; unmatched junction bases: 15. The CDR3 sequence is 17 residues long. CDR3 coding DNA: TGTGCCCAGACCGGGACTAGCGGCCCTGGGGACTACAATGAGCAGTTCTTC. Protein sequence: CAQTGTSGPGDYNEQFF.

The rearrangement joins TRBV25-1 to TRBJ2-1, with 7 bases lining up with TRBD1. CDR3 length equals 14 residues. Looked up from germline, CDR1 is MGHDK and CDR2 is SYGVNS. Trimming cost V 4 bases and J 5 bases; bases outside gene matches: 5. CDR3 bases: TGTGCCAGCAGTGTTTCTAGGGGGCACAATGAGCAGTTCTTC. Translating gives CASSVSRGHNEQFF. The full variable domain, with the rest looked up from reference TRBV25-1 and TRBJ2-1, is EADIYQTPRYLVIGTGKKITLECSQTMGHDKMYWYQQDPGMELHLIHYSYGVNSTEKGDLSSESTVSRIRTEHFPLTLESARPSHTSQYLCASSVSRGHNEQFFGPGTRLTVL.

The J gene is TRBJ2-7, the V gene TRBV2; TRBD1 matches 8 bases. V trimming: 6 bases; J trimming: 1 base; junction bases outside the gene matches: 5. Germline assignment: CDR1 SNHLY and CDR2 FYNNEI. The CDR3 extends over 14 amino acids. The CDR3 is CASRFGQGSYEQYF. CDR3 coding DNA: TGTGCCAGCAGATTCGGACAGGGTTCCTACGAGCAGTACTTC.

The rearrangement uses TRBV27 and TRBJ2-7; 7 bases line up with TRBD1. This CDR3 has 13 amino acids. The germline V gene has CDR1 MNHEY and CDR2 SMNVEV (reference sequence). Trimming removed 5 bases from V and 3 bases from J; junction bases left unmatched: 4. CDR3 sequence: CASSPQGNYEQYF. CDR3 nucleotides: TGTGCCAGCAGTCCACAGGGGAACTACGAGCAGTACTTC.

The V call is TRBV3-1 (or the pseudogene TRBV3-2), the J call TRBJ2-7, with D unresolved. Germline lookup yields CDR1 LGHDT and CDR2 YNNKEL (reference sequence). The CDR3 is made up of 15 amino acids. Trimming removed 1 base at V and 0 bases at J, with 10 bases between. The CDR3 sequence is CASSQGSSYSYEQYF. CDR3 nucleotide sequence: TGTGCCAGCAGCCAAGGATCCTCCTACTCCTACGAGCAGTACTTC.

The J gene is TRBJ2-7, the V gene TRBV7-2; the D gene is possibly TRBD2 (7 bases). V was pared by 2 bases and J by 5 bases, with 16 bases between. CDR3 length equals 15 residues. Germline V gives CDR1 SGHTA, CDR2 FQGNSA. In DNA form, the CDR3 reads TGTGCCAGCAGCTTAAAGACGGGGGGCCCCCACGAGCAGTACTTC. Its translation is CASSLKTGGPHEQYF.

This chain connects TRBV19 to TRBJ1-4, with TRBD1 matching 8 bases. After removal of 5 bases from V and 4 bases from J, the junction contained 6 bases not matched to a gene. This CDR3 region has 15 residues. Germline V gene sequence: CDR1 LNHDA, CDR2 SQIVND (reference sequence). CDR3 coding DNA: TGTGCCAGTAGTGAGGGACAGGCGTTTAATGAAAAACTGTTTTTT. Its translation is CASSEGQAFNEKLFF.

The chain couples TRBV19 to TRBJ2-2, with 12 positions matching TRBD2. Germline V gives CDR1 LNHDA, CDR2 SQIVND (reference sequence). The CDR3 is 14 residues long. V gave up 7 bases and J gave up 7 bases; unmatched junction bases: 4. The CDR3 region has the DNA TGTGCCAGTAAGACTAGCGGGAGTGGCGGGGAGCTGTTTTTT. It codes for CASKTSGSGGELFF.

The gene calls are TRBV3-1 (or the pseudogene TRBV3-2) and TRBJ2-1, with D perhaps matching TRBD2 (5 bases). The CDR3 totals 16 residues. In germline, CDR1 is LGHDT, CDR2 YNNKEL (reference sequence). The V end was cut by 1 base, the J end by 6 bases, with 16 bases between. The CDR3 protein is CASSQALQRLGNEQFF. Here the CDR3 DNA reads TGTGCCAGCAGCCAAGCTCTTCAGCGGTTGGGCAATGAGCAGTTCTTC.

This sequence joins TRBV5-1 and TRBJ2-1, with 14 bases that match TRBD2. V gave up 7 bases and J gave up 7 bases; unmatched junction bases: 1. The CDR3 is made up of 13 amino acids. The germline gives CDR1 SGHRS, CDR2 YFSETQ. The DNA of the CDR3 is TGCGCCAGCCGACTAGCGGGAGGGAATGAGCAGTTCTTC. Translation gives CASRLAGGNEQFF.

This chain connects TRBV5-1 to TRBJ2-7, with 11 bases aligning to TRBD1. Germline V CDR1 and CDR2: SGHRS, YFSETQ. The CDR3 is 15 residues long. V shed 4 bases and J 2 bases; nucleotides not matched to a gene: 5. CDR3 DNA sequence: TGCGCCAGCAGCCCGGGGACAGGGGGGACCTACGAGCAGTACTTC. As protein: CASSPGTGGTYEQYF. Supplemented by reference TRBV5-1 and TRBJ2-7, the full variable domain reads KAGVTQTPRYLIKTRGQQVTLSCSPISGHRSVSWYQQTPGQGLQFLFEYFSETQRNKGNFPGRFSGRQFSNSRSEMNVSTLELGDSALYLCASSPGTGGTYEQYFGPGTRLTVT.

The V and J genes are TRBV30 and TRBJ1-6; D may be TRBD1 (6 bases). Trimming removed 5 bases from V and 0 bases from J, with 20 bases in between. CDR3 length: 18 residues. CDR1 is GTSNPN and CDR2 is SVGIG in the germline V gene (reference sequence). CDR3 in DNA: TGTGCCTGGGGGGGGGCAGCCATCTTCAGCTCCTATAATTCACCCCTCCACTTT. Translating gives CAWGGAAIFSSYNSPLHF.

J is TRBJ2-7 and V is TRBV5-1, with 12 bases that match TRBD2. J gave up 2 bases and V 7 bases, and 7 bases lay outside the gene matches. The CDR3 is 15 amino acids. Germline values: CDR1 SGHRS, CDR2 YFSETQ. CDR3 nucleotides: TGCGCCAGCGCCCGACTAGCGGGAGTGACCTACGAGCAGTACTTC. It is translated as CASARLAGVTYEQYF. The variable domain in full, completed from reference TRBV5-1 and TRBJ2-7, reads KAGVTQTPRYLIKTRGQQVTLSCSPISGHRSVSWYQQTPGQGLQFLFEYFSETQRNKGNFPGRFSGRQFSNSRSEMNVSTLELGDSALYLCASARLAGVTYEQYFGPGTRLTVT.

V is TRBV5-1 and J is TRBJ2-1, with 9 bases aligning to TRBD2. Per the germline V gene, CDR1 is SGHRS and CDR2 is YFSETQ. This CDR3 contains 15 residues. With 6 bases clipped from V and 6 bases from J, the junction kept 10 bases outside the gene matches. The CDR3 spells CASISVAGVSNEQFF. The DNA of the CDR3 is TGCGCCAGCATATCAGTAGCGGGAGTAAGCAATGAGCAGTTCTTC.

The chain combines TRBV14 with TRBJ2-5; 9 positions match TRBD1. The CDR3 is made up of 16 amino acids. CDR1 is SGHDN, CDR2 FVKESK, per germline. The V and J ends lost 1 base and 6 bases, in that order; junction bases with no gene match: 9. The CDR3 spells CASSQGGTGWQKTQYF. The CDR3 region has the DNA TGTGCCAGCAGCCAAGGTGGGACAGGGTGGCAAAAGACCCAGTACTTC.

The chain employs TRBV6-5 and TRBJ2-5; D uncertain. Germline V lookup: CDR1 MNHEY, CDR2 SVGAGI. The V end was cut by 6 bases, the J end by 0 bases, with 8 bases between. The CDR3 is made up of 13 amino acids. The CDR3 sequence is CASSLSYQETQYF. The CDR3 DNA follows: TGTGCCAGCAGCCTTTCGTACCAAGAGACCCAGTACTTC.

This clone was counted between two and nine times. This chain uses TRBV28 with TRBJ1-5, with D possibly TRBD1 on 6 matching bases. Germline V gene data show CDR1 as MDHEN and CDR2 as SYDVKM. Trimming pared 7 bases from V and 4 bases from J, leaving 14 bases between. The CDR3 loop spans 14 amino acids. The CDR3 coding sequence is TGTGCCAGCATCCCCGGGACAATTAATCAGCCCCAGCATTTT. Translation gives CASIPGTINQPQHF.

The chain carries TRBV27 and TRBJ2-7; no firm D call. There are 13 residues in the CDR3. The germline V gene encodes CDR1 MNHEY and CDR2 SMNVEV (reference sequence). The V end lost 3 bases, the J end lost 0 bases, and 6 bases lay between the germline ends. The CDR3 nucleotides are TGTGCCAGCAGTTTTTCTAGCTCCTACGAGCAGTACTTC. Amino acids: CASSFSSSYEQYF.